The entry that follows covers one T cell receptor beta chain sequence. The CDR3 has 13 amino acids. V lost 8 bases, J lost 2 bases, and 12 bases lay in between. Germline V CDR1 and CDR2: SGHDN, FVKESK. MiXCR, applied by TCRdb to the RT-PCR reads, yields one record per CDR3 protein. The table includes fewer than 800,000 distinct CDR3 sequences, approximately 14% detected once. The TCR sequence derives from a female donor in good health, serving as a healthy control. V gene TRBV14 combines with J gene TRBJ1-1; D unclear. The sample comprised memory CD4+ T cells from blood. Written as DNA, the CDR3 is TGTGCCAGCCAAAGGCTAGTTAACACTGAAGCTTTCTTT. Protein product: CASQRLVNTEAFF.